This T cell receptor beta chain derives from a study of immune evolution from preneoplasia to lung adenocarcinoma. Produced via immunoSEQ multiplex PCR; TCRdb's table is partial and in-frame only. The table lists around 11,000 clones, approximately 82% of them singletons. Germline lookup yields CDR1 MGHRA and CDR2 YSYEKL. The CDR3 runs 15 residues. The J segment lost 0 bases and the V segment lost 4 bases, leaving 4 bases of the junction unmatched. The gene calls are TRBV4-1 and TRBJ1-1; 8 nucleotides align to TRBD1. This receptor was taken from a person aged 65 to 79 with lung adenocarcinoma. Sequenced material: FFPE minimally invasive lung adenocarcinoma tissue. This CDR3 is CASSPYRGMNTEAFF. Written as DNA, the CDR3 is TGCGCCAGCAGCCCCTACAGGGGGATGAACACTGAAGCTTTCTTT.